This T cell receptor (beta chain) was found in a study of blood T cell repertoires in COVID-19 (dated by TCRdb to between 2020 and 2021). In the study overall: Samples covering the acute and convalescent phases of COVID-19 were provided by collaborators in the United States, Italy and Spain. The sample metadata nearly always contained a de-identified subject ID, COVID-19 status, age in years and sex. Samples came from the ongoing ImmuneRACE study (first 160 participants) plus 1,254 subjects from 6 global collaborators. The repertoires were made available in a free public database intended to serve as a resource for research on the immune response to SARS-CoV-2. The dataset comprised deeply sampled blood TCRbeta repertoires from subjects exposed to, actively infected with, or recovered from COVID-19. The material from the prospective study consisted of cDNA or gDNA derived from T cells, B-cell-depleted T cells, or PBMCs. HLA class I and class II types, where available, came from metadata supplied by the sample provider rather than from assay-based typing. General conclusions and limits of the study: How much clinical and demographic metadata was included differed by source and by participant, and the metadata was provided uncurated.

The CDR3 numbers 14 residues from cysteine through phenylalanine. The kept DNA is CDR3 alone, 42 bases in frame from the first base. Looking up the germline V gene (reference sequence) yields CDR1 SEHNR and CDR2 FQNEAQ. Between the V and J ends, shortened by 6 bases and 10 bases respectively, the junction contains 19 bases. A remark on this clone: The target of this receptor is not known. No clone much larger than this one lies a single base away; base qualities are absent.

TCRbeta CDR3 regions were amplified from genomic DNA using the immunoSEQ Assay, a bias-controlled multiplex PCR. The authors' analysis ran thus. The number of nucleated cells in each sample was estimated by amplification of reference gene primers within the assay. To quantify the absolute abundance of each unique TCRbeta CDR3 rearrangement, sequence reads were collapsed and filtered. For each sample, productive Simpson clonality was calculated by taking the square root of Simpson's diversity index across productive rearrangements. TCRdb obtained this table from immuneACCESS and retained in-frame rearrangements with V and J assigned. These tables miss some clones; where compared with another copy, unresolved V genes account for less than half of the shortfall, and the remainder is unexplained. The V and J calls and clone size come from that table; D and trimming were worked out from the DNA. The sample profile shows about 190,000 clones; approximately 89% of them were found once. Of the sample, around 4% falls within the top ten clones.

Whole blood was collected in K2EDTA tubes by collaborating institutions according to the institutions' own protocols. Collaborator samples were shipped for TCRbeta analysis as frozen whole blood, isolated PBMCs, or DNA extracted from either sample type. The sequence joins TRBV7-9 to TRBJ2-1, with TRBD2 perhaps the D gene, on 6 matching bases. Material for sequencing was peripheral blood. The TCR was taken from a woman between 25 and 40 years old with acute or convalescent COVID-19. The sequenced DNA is TGTGCCAGCAGTATCGGGACTCATATTCGGGAGCAGTTCTTC. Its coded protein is CASSIGTHIREQFF.